This TCR beta chain stems from a study of T-cell memory formation after mild COVID-19. Findings and limits, study-wide: Unconfirmed was the SARS-CoV-2 specificity of second-wave clones that peaked on day 37.

Germline V gene sequence: CDR1 KGHDR, CDR2 SFDVKD. This CDR3 spans 16 amino acids. J lost 0 bases, V lost 1 base, and 1 base had no gene match. One entry per CDR3 protein results from TCRdb running MiXCR on the 5' RACE reads. The table includes around 530,000 distinct CDR3 sequences, roughly 22% detected once. The sample holds a few counts of this clonotype. What it recognizes is unknown. Sequencing was carried out using PBMCs or a T cell subset sorted from them (not recorded which). This sequence originates from an adult woman who had mild COVID-19 (a few samples of this study predate the infection). Cell type and time point are not known. The rearrangement links TRBV24-1 to TRBJ2-1, with TRBD2 matching over 8 bases. CDR3 residues: CATSDFAGGSYNEQFF. Written as DNA, the CDR3 is TGTGCCACCAGTGATTTTGCGGGGGGCTCCTACAATGAGCAGTTCTTC.